The subject of this entry is one T cell receptor (beta chain). Its antigen is undetermined. V was pared by 0 bases and J by 3 bases, with 6 bases of the junction left unmatched. This CDR3 spans 15 amino acids. Per the germline V gene, CDR1 is SQVTM and CDR2 is ANQGSEA. This entry comes from a study of cytomegalovirus exposure and HLA in healthy donors. Study findings and constraints: Many donors carried some public TCRs, although rarity characterized most TCR sequences.

Only in-frame clones appear in the TCRdb table, and some are missing; sequencing was by immunoSEQ multiplex PCR. The data hold 82,000 or so clones, with approximately 95% observed a single time. The chain employs TRBV29-1 and TRBJ1-2; 8 bases fit TRBD1. The origin of this receptor is a young woman in good health and CMV-seronegative. The sequenced material came from PBMCs. CDR3 in DNA: TGCAGCGTTGAAGATCCCGGACAGGGAGACTATGGCTACACCTTC. Translated, it gives CSVEDPGQGDYGYTF.